One sample yielded the 26 T cell receptor beta chains listed below, sequenced in a study of naive and memory T cell subsets. Two oligonucleotides, mixed equimolar, formed the beta constant-region primer covering TRBC1 and TRBC2. TCRdb re-called the UMI-ligation and nested PCR reads with MiXCR, one entry per CDR3 protein. Seen here are 120,000 to 150,000 distinct CDR3 sequences, about a sixth observed once, and the top ten hold approximately 0.15%. The sequencing input was naive CD4+ T cells from blood. These receptor sequences come from a human donor in good health.

This clonotype was detected a few times. The chain carries TRBV6-1 and TRBJ2-1, with TRBD2 matching over 7 bases. The junction had 4 bases not matched to a gene; V was cut back by 4 bases and J by 1 base. The CDR3 has 15 amino acids. CDR1 is MNHNS, CDR2 SASEGT, per germline. Here the CDR3 DNA reads TGTGCCAGCAGTGTCCCAGCGGGATCCTACAATGAGCAGTTCTTC. Protein sequence: CASSVPAGSYNEQFF.

This clonotype occurred a few times. This chain joins TRBV28 and TRBJ2-1, with TRBD2 identical over 8 bases. This CDR3 contains 16 residues. The J segment lost 4 bases and the V segment lost 10 bases, leaving 15 bases of the junction unmatched. Germline V CDR1 and CDR2: MDHEN, SYDVKM. CDR3 loop: CATKPLEREGYNEQFF. CDR3 DNA: TGTGCCACCAAACCTTTGGAACGGGAGGGTTACAATGAGCAGTTCTTC.

This chain connects TRBV5-1 to TRBJ2-2; D is ambiguous. Trimming left V 1 base short and J 6 bases short, with 7 bases between. Germline CDR1 is SGHRS and CDR2 is YFSETQ. This CDR3 contains 13 residues. The CDR3 bases are TGCGCCAGCAGCTTGTATACCTCCGGGGAGCTGTTTTTT. Residues: CASSLYTSGELFF.

V usage is TRBV4-2 and J usage is TRBJ2-1; 9 positions match TRBD2. This CDR3 has 14 residues. Germline V gene sequence: CDR1 LGHNA, CDR2 YNFKEQ. V trimming: 2 bases; J trimming: 10 bases; junction bases outside the gene matches: 6. The CDR3 sequence: CASSQMREGAEQFF. In nucleotides, the CDR3 is TGTGCCAGCAGCCAAATGCGGGAGGGGGCCGAGCAGTTCTTC.

This clonotype was found a few times. The gene calls are TRBV6-2 or TRBV6-3 and TRBJ2-7, with D tentatively TRBD2 (5 bases). The germline V gene has CDR1 MNHEY and CDR2 SVGEGT. V shed 2 bases and J shed 5 bases, with 10 bases lying between them. This CDR3 is built from 13 residues. In DNA, the CDR3 is TGTGCCAGCAGTTACACCACGGGGAACGAGCAGTACTTC. This translates into CASSYTTGNEQYF.

This chain connects TRBV4-1 to TRBJ2-5; D gene unclear. V was trimmed by 1 base and J by 5 bases, leaving 8 bases between them. Germline V lookup: CDR1 MGHRA, CDR2 YSYEKL. CDR3 length: 13 residues. The CDR3 DNA is TGCGCCAGCAGCCAAGTTCAGGTTGAGACCCAGTACTTC. It yields the protein CASSQVQVETQYF.

This clonotype was seen many times. The J gene is TRBJ1-1, the V gene TRBV29-1, with 7 bases that match TRBD1. V lost 4 bases, J lost 5 bases, and 10 bases stayed unmatched. Germline CDR1 and CDR2: SQVTM and ANQGSEA. The CDR3 extends over 14 amino acids. The chain's CDR3 is CSVALDRVETEAFF. CDR3 bases: TGCAGCGTTGCCCTAGACAGGGTAGAAACTGAAGCTTTCTTT. The whole variable domain, remainder taken from reference TRBV29-1 and TRBJ1-1, is SAVISQKPSRDICQRGTSLTIQCQVDSQVTMMFWYRQQPGQSLTLIATANQGSEATYESGFVIDKFPISRPNLTFSTLTVSNMSPEDSSIYLCSVALDRVETEAFFGQGTRLTVV.

This clonotype was seen only a few times. This chain uses TRBV20-1 with TRBJ2-3; maybe TRBD2 (6 bases). Trimming removed 3 bases from V and 0 bases from J, with 13 bases in between. CDR3 length: 15 residues. Germline loops: CDR1 DFQATT, CDR2 SNEGSKA (reference sequence). The DNA for the CDR3 is TGCAGTGCTAGCGGTTCCGGGACTAGCACAGATACGCAGTATTTT. Residues: CSASGSGTSTDTQYF.

At least ten counts were recorded for this clonotype. V and J are TRBV29-1 and TRBJ1-1; D is unresolved. Per germline, CDR1 SQVTM and CDR2 ANQGSEA. This CDR3 spans 12 amino acids. Between the trimmed V and J ends, which lost 4 bases and 0 bases, there was a span of 6 bases. The CDR3 nucleotides are TGCAGCGTTGGTTCCATGAACACTGAAGCTTTCTTT. The encoded protein is CSVGSMNTEAFF. Full variable domain (remainder filled in from reference TRBV29-1 and TRBJ1-1): SAVISQKPSRDICQRGTSLTIQCQVDSQVTMMFWYRQQPGQSLTLIATANQGSEATYESGFVIDKFPISRPNLTFSTLTVSNMSPEDSSIYLCSVGSMNTEAFFGQGTRLTVV.

This clonotype was seen more than once but under ten times. The chain combines TRBV10-1 with TRBJ2-5; 8 nucleotides match TRBD1. This CDR3 comprises 14 residues. Germline-derived CDR1 and CDR2 are WNHNN and SYGVQD (reference sequence). V lost 6 bases and J lost 5; bases outside the gene matches: 8. The CDR3 nucleotides read TGCGCCAGCAGCAGAACAGGGGGTGCGGAGACCCAGTACTTC. As protein: CASSRTGGAETQYF.

This clonotype was detected many times. The DNA for the CDR3 is TGCGCCAGCAGCCGATGGACAGGGAACACCGGGGAGCTGTTTTTT. The encoded protein is CASSRWTGNTGELFF. This sequence joins TRBV5-1 and TRBJ2-2; 7 nucleotides align to TRBD1. The germline gives CDR1 SGHRS, CDR2 YFSETQ. The CDR3 spans 15 residues. V gave up 4 bases and J gave up 1 base; unmatched junction bases: 4. Based on the CDR3 plus reference TRBV5-1 and TRBJ2-2, the full variable domain is KAGVTQTPRYLIKTRGQQVTLSCSPISGHRSVSWYQQTPGQGLQFLFEYFSETQRNKGNFPGRFSGRQFSNSRSEMNVSTLELGDSALYLCASSRWTGNTGELFFGEGSRLTVL.

The genes are TRBV7-2 and TRBJ2-2, with 8 bases lining up with TRBD2. V shed 3 bases, J shed 1 base, and the junction held 4 bases outside the gene matches. This CDR3 has 16 residues. The germline V gene encodes CDR1 SGHTA and CDR2 FQGNSA. CDR3 sequence: CASSLISGKNTGELFF. Written as DNA, the CDR3 is TGTGCCAGCAGCTTGATTAGCGGGAAGAACACCGGGGAGCTGTTTTTT. The full variable domain, rest sourced from reference TRBV7-2 and TRBJ2-2, is GAGVSQSPSNKVTEKGKDVELRCDPISGHTALYWYRQSLGQGLEFLIYFQGNSAPDKSGLPSDRFSAERTGGSVSTLTIQRTQQEDSAVYLCASSLISGKNTGELFFGEGSRLTVL.

V is TRBV5-5 and J is TRBJ1-2; D not certain. The CDR3 loop spans 15 amino acids. CDR1 is SGHKS and CDR2 is YYEKEE in the germline V gene (reference sequence). Deletions cut 4 bases from V and 1 base from J, with 14 bases between. This CDR3 is CASSAERAYNYGYTF. The CDR3, as DNA: TGTGCCAGCAGCGCAGAAAGGGCCTATAACTATGGCTACACCTTC.

Only a few counts were recorded for this clonotype. This rearrangement joins TRBV7-3 to TRBJ2-1; 9 nucleotides align to TRBD2. Germline values: CDR1 SGHTA, CDR2 FQGTGA. The CDR3 totals 15 residues. J was trimmed by 3 bases and V by 4 bases; bases with no gene match: 4. CDR3 DNA sequence: TGTGCCAGCAGCTATCTAGCGGGGAACTACAATGAGCAGTTCTTC. Its translation: CASSYLAGNYNEQFF.

V usage is TRBV15 and J usage is TRBJ1-1; tentative D call: TRBD1 (6 bases). This CDR3 has 13 residues. Germline lookup yields CDR1 LNHNV and CDR2 YYDKDF (reference sequence). V dropped 3 bases and J dropped 8 bases, with 13 bases sitting between them. The CDR3 protein is CATSRAQGREAFF. CDR3 in DNA: TGTGCCACCAGCAGGGCACAGGGAAGGGAAGCTTTCTTT.

V and J are TRBV6-1 and TRBJ1-4, with 7 positions matching TRBD1. Losses at the gene ends were 5 bases for V and 6 bases for J; bases not matched to a gene: 9. Germline V gene sequence: CDR1 MNHNS, CDR2 SASEGT. The length of the CDR3 is 15 residues. This CDR3 is CASSIGGRGYEKLFF. DNA for the CDR3: TGTGCCAGCAGTATCGGGGGCAGGGGGTATGAAAAACTGTTTTTT.

The V call is TRBV4-1, the J call TRBJ1-2, with D uncertain. Trimming cost V 6 bases and J 0 bases, with 5 bases left between them. Germline V CDR1 and CDR2: MGHRA, YSYEKL. The CDR3 runs 12 residues. CDR3 sequence (DNA): TGCGCCAGCAGTGGTCCTAACTATGGCTACACCTTC. Protein sequence: CASSGPNYGYTF.

The sample holds a few counts of this clonotype. The chain joins TRBV10-3 to TRBJ2-3; tentatively, D is TRBD2 (6 bases). This CDR3 has 14 residues. V was shortened by 9 bases and J by 0 bases, with 13 bases between the two germline ends. Germline CDR1 ENHRY, CDR2 SYGVKD. The CDR3 nucleotides are TGTGCCATTCAGGGCGGGGCCAGCACAGATACGCAGTATTTT. Protein: CAIQGGASTDTQYF.

The chain employs TRBV6-5 and TRBJ1-5; TRBD1 is a possible D gene (5 bases). V was trimmed by 4 bases and J by 4 bases, leaving 8 bases between them. CDR1 MNHEY and CDR2 SVGAGI come from the germline V gene. This CDR3 has 13 amino acids. The CDR3 region is CASSSGRNQPQHF. In DNA form, the CDR3 reads TGTGCCAGCAGTTCAGGGCGTAATCAGCCCCAGCATTTT.

This clonotype was observed many times. The chain uses TRBV7-2 and TRBJ1-2; 12 nucleotides match TRBD1. The length of the CDR3 is 16 residues. Germline V CDR1 and CDR2: SGHTA, FQGNSA. Germline trimming cut 6 bases from V and 6 bases from J; bases unmatched to any gene: 11. CDR3 in DNA: TGTGCCAGCAGAACTCCCGGGACAGGGGGCATTAATGGCTACACCTTC. Encoded protein: CASRTPGTGGINGYTF.

This clonotype was found a few times. The V gene is TRBV6-5, the J gene TRBJ2-7; 8 bases line up with TRBD2. This CDR3 is 17 amino acids long. With 0 bases clipped from V and 4 bases from J, the junction kept 11 bases outside the gene matches. In germline, CDR1 is MNHEY, CDR2 SVGAGI. In nucleotides, the CDR3 is TGTGCCAGCAGTTACTCGATTGTTGCGGGAGGCCGATACGAGCAGTACTTC. Translating it yields CASSYSIVAGGRYEQYF.

The chain is built from TRBV7-3 and TRBJ1-1; the D is unclear. There are 15 residues in the CDR3. The V end lost 4 bases, the J end lost 0 bases, and 12 bases lay between the germline ends. CDR1 is SGHTA, CDR2 FQGTGA, per germline. The CDR3 loop is CASSSPDRVNTEAFF. The CDR3 region has the DNA TGTGCCAGCAGCTCCCCTGATCGGGTGAACACTGAAGCTTTCTTT.

The chain uses TRBV7-2 and TRBJ2-7; D is possibly TRBD2 (6 bases). V lost 5 bases and J lost 0, with 11 bases in between. CDR1 SGHTA and CDR2 FQGNSA come from the germline V gene. The CDR3 extends over 14 amino acids. The CDR3 nucleotides read TGTGCCAGCAGCCGGGACTGGAGCTCCTACGAGCAGTACTTC. Amino acids: CASSRDWSSYEQYF.

This clonotype was seen just once. The genes are TRBV14 and TRBJ2-1; D might be TRBD1 or TRBD2, each matching 5 bases. Trimming cost V 2 bases and J 9 bases, with 11 bases left between them. CDR1 is SGHDN, CDR2 FVKESK, per germline. The CDR3 runs to 13 residues. The CDR3 loop reads CASSQQGGGEQFF. The CDR3 coding sequence is TGTGCCAGCAGCCAACAGGGTGGAGGTGAGCAGTTCTTC.

This clonotype was detected a few times. The genes are TRBV20-1 and TRBJ2-7; 9 bases match TRBD1. The CDR3 is made up of 12 amino acids. The ends lost 6 bases at V and 6 bases at J; junction bases unmatched: 6. Germline lookup yields CDR1 DFQATT and CDR2 SNEGSKA (reference sequence). CDR3 in amino acids: CSAPGQGPEQYF. The DNA for the CDR3 is TGCAGTGCCCCGGGACAGGGTCCCGAGCAGTACTTC.

There are a few counts of this clonotype. This chain connects TRBV4-1 to TRBJ2-3; 12 bases are shared with TRBD2. CDR1 and CDR2 (germline): MGHRA, YSYEKL. The CDR3 sequence is 18 residues long. V shed 2 bases, J shed 1 base, and the junction held 7 bases outside the gene matches. The chain's CDR3 is CASSQLMGLAGGTDTQYF. In DNA, the CDR3 is TGCGCCAGCAGCCAACTAATGGGACTAGCGGGCGGCACAGATACGCAGTATTTT.